The rows below give T cell receptor beta chains drawn from one sample of a study of blood T cell repertoires in COVID-19. This table comes from immunoSEQ multiplex PCR, and its TCRdb copy is limited to in-frame clones, with some not included. In the table there are 250,000 or so clones, 90% of which are singletons. The sequencing input was peripheral blood. These receptors originate from a woman aged 55-75 years with COVID-19, enrolled during active disease. The CDR3 runs from the conserved cysteine through the conserved F or W. A D gene is named only where the DNA matches it firmly. Not every row has a clone size; where given, it reads once, few, many or a size class.

TRBD2 | NA | TRBJ2-2 | TRBV7-3 | TGTGCCAGCAGCCTTAGCGGGGCGGGCACCGGGGAGCTGTTTTTT | CASSLSGAGTGELFF
NA | NA | TRBJ2-1 | TRBV12-5 | TGTGCTAGTGGTTTGGGCCTGCGTTCATACGGTGAGCAGTTCTTC | CASGLGLRSYGEQFF
TRBD1 | NA | TRBJ2-5 | TRBV2 | TGTGCCAGCAGCACAGGGGTTCAAGAGACCCAGTACTTC | CASSTGVQETQYF
TRBD1 | NA | TRBJ1-1 | TRBV11-2 | TGTGCCAGCAGCTTAGTTGGGACAGGTTACATGAACACTGAAGCTTTCTTT | CASSLVGTGYMNTEAFF
TRBD1 | NA | TRBJ1-6 | TRBV24-1 | TGTGCCACCAGTGAGACCAGGGACAGTCCTAAGGGAATGAGCTCCTATAATTCACCCCTCCACTTT | CATSETRDSPKGMSSYNSPLHF
TRBD2 | NA | TRBJ2-2 | TRBV11-2 | TGTGCCAGCAGCATACTAGCGGGGGGGCCCACCGGGGAGCTGTTTTTT | CASSILAGGPTGELFF
NA | NA | TRBJ1-2 | TRBV27 | TGTGCCAGCAGTTCGAACAGGGACGGTAACGGCTACACCTTC | CASSSNRDGNGYTF
TRBD1 | NA | TRBJ1-5 | TRBV9 | TGTGCCAGCAGCAAAACAGGGGGTAATCAGCCCCAGCATTTT | CASSKTGGNQPQHF
NA | NA | TRBJ2-3 | TRBV7-3 | TGTGCCAGCAGCCCCCCTGTCCAGGATAATACGCAGTATTTT | CASSPPVQDNTQYF
TRBD2 | NA | TRBJ2-3 | TRBV5-1 | TGCGCCAGCAGCAGAGGGACTAGCGGGGCCTTCACAGATACGCAGTATTTT | CASSRGTSGAFTDTQYF
TRBD1 | NA | TRBJ1-2 | TRBV24-1 | TGTGCCACCAGTTATGACAGGGGGCCTTTGGACTATGGCTACACCTTC | CATSYDRGPLDYGYTF
NA | NA | TRBJ2-2 | TRBV4-1 | TGCGCCAGCAGCCAAGATCTTGTTCGAGTTACCGGGGAGCTGTTTTTT | CASSQDLVRVTGELFF
TRBD1 | NA | TRBJ1-4 | TRBV15 | TGTGCCACCAGGTTTACGCAGGGGGGATTTAATGAAAAACTGTTTTTT | CATRFTQGGFNEKLFF
NA | NA | TRBJ2-7 | TRBV5-1 | TGCGCCAGCAGCTTGGGATCGCAGGGTGCCTACGAGCAGTACTTC | CASSLGSQGAYEQYF
NA | NA | TRBJ1-1 | TRBV5-1 | TGCGCCAGCAGCTTGGAGGGCAGCGGGTGGACTGAAGCTTTCTTT | CASSLEGSGWTEAFF
TRBD2 | once | TRBJ2-1 | TRBV24-1 | TGTGCCACCAGTGATTATAGCGGGGGGGCGAACAATGGGCAGTTCTTC | CATSDYSGGANNGQFF
NA | few | TRBJ1-1 | TRBV5-8 | TGTGCCAGCAGCCGGGAGGCGCAGTCTAAAGCTTTCTTT | CASSREAQSKAFF
NA | NA | TRBJ2-2 | TRBV6-2/TRBV6-3 | TGTGCCAGCAGTTACCGATTGGACACCCTTCCCGGGGAGCTGTTTTTT | CASSYRLDTLPGELFF
TRBD1 | once | TRBJ1-5 | TRBV6-5 | TGTGCCAGCAGCCGACAGGGAGTTCAGCCCCAGCATTTT | CASSRQGVQPQHF
NA | many | TRBJ1-2 | TRBV7-9 | TGTGCCAGCAGCTTAGGCAGGACAGCGTTAAACTATGGCTACACCTTC | CASSLGRTALNYGYTF
NA | NA | TRBJ1-3 | TRBV5-4 | TGTGCCAGCAGCTTGGGGGCCTCTGGAAACACCATATATTTT | CASSLGASGNTIYF
TRBD1 | NA | TRBJ1-2 | TRBV3-1/TRBV3-2 | TGTGCCAGCAGCCAAAACCTCAGGGACAGGCAAAAATACACCTTC | CASSQNLRDRQKYTF
NA | NA | TRBJ1-5 | TRBV19 | TGTGCCAGTAGTATACGGGGGAGAAATCAGCCCCAGCATTTT | CASSIRGRNQPQHF
NA | once | TRBJ1-1 | TRBV5-4 | TGTGCCAGCAGTCACAGATTAATGAACACTGAAGCTTTCTTT | CASSHRLMNTEAFF
NA | NA | TRBJ1-1 | TRBV24-1 | TGTGCCACCAGTGATTTGGAACAGGGCACTGAAGCTTTCTTT | CATSDLEQGTEAFF
NA | NA | TRBJ2-1 | TRBV11-2 | TGTGCCAGCAGCCCTGTTGGGGGGGGCCTCGACAATGAGCAGTTCTTC | CASSPVGGGLDNEQFF
NA | NA | TRBJ2-7 | TRBV27 | TGTGCCAGCAGTTTAACAGGGATGTACGAGCAGTACTTC | CASSLTGMYEQYF
NA | NA | TRBJ2-1 | TRBV9 | TGTGCCAGCAGCGTAGTGGCAGGGAAGCAGTTCTTC | CASSVVAGKQFF
TRBD2 | NA | TRBJ2-7 | TRBV18 | TGTGCCAGCTCACCAGGAGCAGCGGGGGGGCCGAACGAGCAGTACTTC | CASSPGAAGGPNEQYF
TRBD2 | few | TRBJ2-7 | TRBV28 | TGTGCCAGCAGTCCCGCGGTCGGGGACTACTACGAGCAGTACTTC | CASSPAVGDYYEQYF
TRBD1 | NA | TRBJ2-2 | TRBV27 | TGTGCCAGCAGTTTAGTCAGGGGGCAGGCGGGCACCGGGGAGCTGTTTTTT | CASSLVRGQAGTGELFF
NA | NA | TRBJ1-2 | TRBV6-5 | TGTGCCAGCTCTTTCAGGGACTATGGCTACACCTTC | CASSFRDYGYTF
NA | NA | TRBJ2-1 | TRBV7-8 | TGTGCCAGCAGCCCCGCAGGTCTTGAGCAGTTCTTC | CASSPAGLEQFF
TRBD1 | once | TRBJ2-7 | TRBV15 | TGTGCCACCAGCCGCCAGACAGGGGCCCACCCTGGGTACGAGCAGTACTTC | CATSRQTGAHPGYEQYF
NA | NA | TRBJ1-2 | TRBV6-1 | TGTGCCAGCAGTGTATATTCCCGGGGTTTAGTAGCCTATGGCTACACCTTC | CASSVYSRGLVAYGYTF
NA | NA | TRBJ1-1 | TRBV27 | TGTGCCAGCAGCCTAACAGAAATGAACACTGAAGCTTTCTTT | CASSLTEMNTEAFF
TRBD2 | NA | TRBJ2-5 | TRBV19 | TGTGCCAGTAGTATTTCTAGCGGTTCCCAAGAGACCCAGTACTTC | CASSISSGSQETQYF
TRBD2 | NA | TRBJ2-5 | TRBV7-2 | TGTGCCAGCAGCTCAGGACTAGCGGGGGGGCCTATGCAAGAGACCCAGTACTTC | CASSSGLAGGPMQETQYF
TRBD2 | NA | TRBJ2-5 | TRBV6-6 | TGTGCCAGCAGTTACTCCCGGGGGGGGGAGACCCAGTACTTC | CASSYSRGGETQYF
TRBD1 | NA | TRBJ1-5 | TRBV4-1 | TGCGCCAGCAGCCAAGGGGACAGGGGAGGCGATCAGCCCCAGCATTTT | CASSQGDRGGDQPQHF
NA | NA | TRBJ1-1 | TRBV7-8 | TGTGCCAGCAGCACCGTCTCTTTCAGGGCGCACACTGAAGCTTTCTTT | CASSTVSFRAHTEAFF
NA | NA | TRBJ1-4 | TRBV6-5 | TGTGCCAGCAGTAGTCCCACCCTGGAGGGTGAAAAACTGTTTTTT | CASSSPTLEGEKLFF
TRBD1 | NA | TRBJ2-7 | TRBV7-3 | TGTGCCAGCAGCTCCATGAACAGGGGCGAGCAGTACTTC | CASSSMNRGEQYF
NA | NA | TRBJ1-3 | TRBV2 | TGTGCCAGCAGCCTGGATCACCACCAGGACACCATATATTTT | CASSLDHHQDTIYF